The clone carrying this TCR beta chain was seen once. Sequenced by immunoSEQ multiplex PCR; TCRdb stores in-frame clones only, minus some. Seen here are about 68,000 clones, about 90% observed once, and the top ten hold around 1.5%. The germline CDR1 and CDR2 sequences are MNHEY and SMNVEV (reference sequence). Trimming shortened V by 2 bases and J by 3 bases, and 11 bases separated the two germline ends. The CDR3 length is 15 residues. This entry comes from a study of T cell changes during pregnancy in multiple sclerosis. This material consisted of peripheral blood, taken in the second trimester of pregnancy. The source is a female donor in good health, enrolled as a control in a pregnancy study. The V gene is TRBV27, the J gene TRBJ2-1; TRBD1 is a possible D gene (6 bases). The CDR3 reads CASSLVGTNYNEQFF. As DNA, the CDR3 is TGTGCCAGCAGTTTAGTCGGGACAAACTACAATGAGCAGTTCTTC.